A selection of T cell receptor beta chains follows, all from one sample in a study of blood T cell repertoires in COVID-19. Profiled with immunoSEQ multiplex PCR; TCRdb holds only in-frame clones, not every one. Of just under 250,000 clones in the sample, more than 75% are singletons; the top ten hold around 2.9%. What was sequenced was peripheral blood. The receptors were sampled from a woman aged 25 to 39 who had recovered from COVID-19. Each CDR3 is given with its conserved first and last residue. The D gene is left open where the match is weak. Part of the rows lack a size; the others show once, few, many or a class for expanded clones.

CDR3 protein,CDR3 DNA,J gene,D gene,V gene,clone size
CASSSLVVSTDTQYF,TGTGCCAGCAGTTCACTAGTGGTCAGCACAGATACGCAGTATTTT,TRBJ2-3,.,TRBV2,.
CASSLPRDRNTGELFF,TGTGCCAGCAGTCTACCCCGGGACAGAAACACCGGGGAGCTGTTTTTT,TRBJ2-2,TRBD1,TRBV5-5,.
CASSQTGGGNQPQHF,TGTGCCAGCAGCCAAACAGGGGGCGGCAATCAGCCCCAGCATTTT,TRBJ1-5,TRBD1,TRBV6-5,.
CASSPSYGRGAAYEQYF,TGCGCCAGCAGCCCATCTTATGGGCGGGGGGCCGCCTACGAGCAGTACTTC,TRBJ2-7,TRBD2,TRBV4-3,.
CASSETQGLVGANVLTF,TGTGCCAGCAGTGAAACACAGGGGTTGGTGGGGGCCAACGTCCTGACTTTC,TRBJ2-6,TRBD1,TRBV6-1,.
CASKESQGNGNEQFF,TGTGCCAGCAAAGAGTCACAGGGGAACGGGAATGAGCAGTTCTTC,TRBJ2-1,TRBD1,TRBV27,once
CASSGDRESQPQHF,TGTGCCAGCAGCGGGGACAGGGAGTCTCAGCCCCAGCATTTT,TRBJ1-5,TRBD1,TRBV7-2,.
CASSSRDSFYGYTF,TGTGCCAGCAGCTCCCGGGACAGCTTCTATGGCTACACCTTC,TRBJ1-2,TRBD1,TRBV7-2,.
CASSGTSGNTIYF,TGTGCCAGCTCTGGCACCTCTGGAAACACCATATATTTT,TRBJ1-3,.,TRBV2,few
CASSLGAGEAFF,TGTGCCAGCAGCTTGGGCGCGGGAGAAGCTTTCTTT,TRBJ1-1,.,TRBV5-6,.
CASSSGTGEVGGYTF,TGTGCCAGCAGTAGCGGGACAGGGGAAGTGGGTGGCTACACCTTC,TRBJ1-2,TRBD1,TRBV6-5,.
CAIRSGGEDEKLFF,TGTGCCATCAGGTCAGGGGGTGAGGATGAAAAACTGTTTTTT,TRBJ1-4,TRBD1,TRBV10-3,.
CASTPRQGRKYF,TGTGCCAGCACCCCTAGACAGGGTAGAAAGTATTTT,TRBJ2-3,TRBD1,TRBV2,.
CASSYSGLASDEQFF,TGTGCCAGCAGTTACTCAGGACTAGCCTCCGATGAGCAGTTCTTC,TRBJ2-1,TRBD2,TRBV6-5,.
CASSYPSQRGGGTGELFF,TGTGCCAGCAGTTATCCATCTCAGCGCGGGGGAGGCACCGGGGAGCTGTTTTTT,TRBJ2-2,TRBD2,TRBV6-2/TRBV6-3,.
CSVGRNTEAFF,TGCAGTGTAGGGAGAAACACTGAAGCTTTCTTT,TRBJ1-1,.,TRBV20-1,.
CASSYGQGGVEQYF,TGTGCCAGCAGTTACGGGCAGGGTGGCGTAGAGCAGTACTTC,TRBJ2-7,.,TRBV6-6,.
CASSRATSGGAPVTGELFF,TGCGCCAGCAGCCGGGCGACTAGCGGGGGGGCACCAGTCACCGGGGAGCTGTTTTTT,TRBJ2-2,TRBD2,TRBV4-1,few
CASSQPREGELFF,TGTGCCAGCAGCCAACCACGGGAGGGGGAGCTGTTTTTT,TRBJ2-2,.,TRBV4-2,.
CSARFGGGPGNEQFF,TGCAGCGCCAGGTTTGGCGGGGGACCCGGGAATGAGCAGTTCTTC,TRBJ2-1,TRBD2,TRBV29-1,.
CSVEPGVKTQYF,TGCAGCGTTGAACCAGGGGTCAAGACCCAGTACTTC,TRBJ2-5,.,TRBV29-1,.
CASIPLDRANGYTF,TGTGCCAGCATACCACTCGACAGGGCAAATGGCTACACCTTC,TRBJ1-2,TRBD1,TRBV7-2,few
CASSRIQGSGELFF,TGCGCCAGCAGCCGGATACAGGGTTCCGGGGAGCTGTTTTTT,TRBJ2-2,.,TRBV5-1,few
CATSKEAGELRGYTF,TGTGCCACCAGCAAAGAGGCAGGCGAGCTACGTGGCTACACCTTC,TRBJ1-2,.,TRBV15,.
CASSARRGGRTDTQYF,TGTGCCAGCAGTGCGCGGCGGGGGGGCCGAACAGATACGCAGTATTTT,TRBJ2-3,TRBD2,TRBV2,.
CASSLGVAGGEDTQYF,TGCGCCAGCAGCTTGGGGGTAGCGGGGGGCGAGGATACGCAGTATTTT,TRBJ2-3,TRBD2,TRBV5-1,.
CASKQGADEQFF,TGCGCCAGCAAACAGGGGGCTGATGAGCAGTTCTTC,TRBJ2-1,TRBD1,TRBV10-2,.
CASSEGTGGFTEAFF,TGTGCCAGCAGCGAGGGGACAGGGGGTTTCACTGAAGCTTTCTTT,TRBJ1-1,TRBD1,TRBV5-4,.
CASSPGGYGQPQHF,TGTGCCAGCTCACCGGGGGGGTATGGTCAGCCCCAGCATTTT,TRBJ1-5,.,TRBV18,.
CASSLTAQETQYF,TGTGCCAGCAGCCTGACAGCCCAAGAGACCCAGTACTTC,TRBJ2-5,.,TRBV5-4,.
CASSWRQGGGKNIQYF,TGTGCCAGCAGCTGGAGACAGGGTGGGGGAAAAAACATTCAGTACTTC,TRBJ2-4,TRBD1,TRBV5-4,once
CASSVQAGPDEQFF,TGTGCCAGCAGCGTCCAGGCAGGGCCCGATGAGCAGTTCTTC,TRBJ2-1,.,TRBV7-9,.
CASSRWQRSSYEQYF,TGTGCCAGTAGCCGGTGGCAGCGGAGCTCCTACGAGCAGTACTTC,TRBJ2-7,.,TRBV19,.
CASSLAGGPSYYGYTF,TGCGCCAGCAGCTTGGCAGGGGGACCTTCTTACTATGGCTACACCTTC,TRBJ1-2,TRBD1,TRBV5-1,.
CASSPGGPPLHF,TGTGCCAGCAGCCCGGGGGGGCCACCCCTCCACTTT,TRBJ1-6,.,TRBV11-2,.
CASSKVVAETQYF,TGTGCCAGTAGTAAAGTCGTTGCGGAGACCCAGTACTTC,TRBJ2-5,.,TRBV19,.
CASSRWGSSYNEQFF,TGTGCCAGTAGCCGTTGGGGCAGCTCCTACAATGAGCAGTTCTTC,TRBJ2-1,.,TRBV19,.
CASSLEPAQGAEAFF,TGTGCCAGCAGCTTAGAACCCGCTCAGGGGGCTGAAGCTTTCTTT,TRBJ1-1,TRBD1,TRBV7-2,.
CASRGRGTGGKKPQHF,TGTGCCAGTAGGGGCCGGGGGACAGGGGGCAAAAAGCCCCAGCATTTT,TRBJ1-5,TRBD1,TRBV19,.
CASSPISGGYNEQFF,TGCGCCAGCAGCCCCATTAGCGGGGGCTACAATGAGCAGTTCTTC,TRBJ2-1,TRBD2,TRBV5-1,.
CASSPPTDSGNTIYF,TGTGCCAGCAGCCCCCCGACTGACTCTGGAAACACCATATATTTT,TRBJ1-3,.,TRBV7-9,.
CASSLDIRGGLTGELFF,TGCGCCAGCAGCTTGGACATTCGAGGGGGTCTCACCGGGGAGCTGTTTTTT,TRBJ2-2,.,TRBV5-1,.
CASSTGQGGRETQYF,TGTGCCAGTAGTACAGGACAGGGCGGTAGGGAGACCCAGTACTTC,TRBJ2-5,TRBD1,TRBV19,.
CASSSGGSYNSPLHF,TGTGCCAGCAGTTCAGGGGGTTCCTATAATTCACCCCTCCACTTT,TRBJ1-6,TRBD1,TRBV2,.
CASSDKQGNEAFF,TGTGCCAGCAGCGATAAACAGGGGAATGAAGCTTTCTTT,TRBJ1-1,TRBD1,TRBV3-1/TRBV3-2,few
CASSRLSGTGVYGYTF,TGTGCCAGCAGCAGACTTTCCGGGACAGGGGTATATGGCTACACCTTC,TRBJ1-2,TRBD1,TRBV7-2,.
CASHPGQGFYGELFF,TGTGCCAGCCACCCCGGACAGGGTTTTTACGGGGAGCTGTTTTTT,TRBJ2-2,TRBD1,TRBV5-6,.
CASSASRRNTEAFF,TGCGCCAGCAGTGCGTCGAGAAGGAACACTGAAGCTTTCTTT,TRBJ1-1,.,TRBV5-1,.
CASSRLAVTDTQYF,TGTGCCAGCAGCCGACTAGCGGTGACAGATACGCAGTATTTT,TRBJ2-3,TRBD2,TRBV6-5,.
CASSKLAGGLSYEQYF,TGTGCCAGCAGCAAACTAGCGGGGGGACTCTCCTACGAGCAGTACTTC,TRBJ2-7,TRBD2,TRBV6-2/TRBV6-3,.
CASSVGALYGYTF,TGTGCCAGCAGCGTAGGGGCCCTCTATGGCTACACCTTC,TRBJ1-2,.,TRBV9,.